This note documents a single T cell receptor beta chain sequence. As yet, its antigen is unknown. The data stem from a study of cytomegalovirus exposure and HLA in healthy donors. The primer mix had 60 Vbeta and 13 Jbeta primers. Produced via immunoSEQ multiplex PCR; TCRdb's table is partial and in-frame only. The table records 85,000 to 100,000 clones, about 75% of them present only once. The CDR3 runs 15 residues. V was clipped by 1 base and J by 6 bases, with 15 bases between them. Germline V gives CDR1 LGHNA, CDR2 YSLEER. The study's findings and limits: Specificity of a few CMV-associated chains for CMV antigens was verified in vitro. Some highly shared sequence variants likely arose as a pipeline artifact.

The chain is built from TRBV4-3 and TRBJ1-2; unclear D gene. The sequence was obtained from a man aged 35-49 years in good health and CMV-seropositive. Sequencing was performed on PBMCs. The CDR3 loop is CASSQAGAGDHGYTF. The CDR3, as DNA: TGCGCCAGCAGCCAAGCGGGAGCCGGGGATCATGGCTACACCTTC.